This TCR beta chain originates from a study of T-cell memory formation after mild COVID-19. At the level of the study: Largely donor-specific sequence clusters came from a couple of donors.

Constant-segment primers served in 5'RACE that generated TCR alpha and TCR beta cDNA libraries bearing sample barcodes and UMIs. MiXCR, run by TCRdb on the 5' RACE reads, gives a single entry per CDR3 protein. The sample yields approximately 450,000 distinct CDR3 sequences, around a sixth seen once. Findings and caveats of the study: Clones shrinking from day 15 to 85 showed even CD4/CD8 mixes; later expanders tilted CD4+.

In this sample, this clonotype turned up a few times. Antigen unknown. Germline CDR1 reads MGHRA; CDR2 reads YSYEKL. The ends were cut back, 5 bases at V and 3 bases at J, with 20 bases in the middle. This CDR3 has 16 amino acids. The chain has TRBV4-1 and TRBJ2-7; either TRBD1 or TRBD2 may supply D (5 bases each). The sequencing input was PBMCs or a T cell subset sorted from them (not recorded which). This clonotype originated in an adult woman who had mild COVID-19 (a few samples of this study predate the infection). Cell type and time point are not known. CDR3 in DNA: TGCGCCAGCAGCTCTTCTGCCGGGACCCCTAACTACGAGCAGTACTTC. It is translated as CASSSSAGTPNYEQYF.